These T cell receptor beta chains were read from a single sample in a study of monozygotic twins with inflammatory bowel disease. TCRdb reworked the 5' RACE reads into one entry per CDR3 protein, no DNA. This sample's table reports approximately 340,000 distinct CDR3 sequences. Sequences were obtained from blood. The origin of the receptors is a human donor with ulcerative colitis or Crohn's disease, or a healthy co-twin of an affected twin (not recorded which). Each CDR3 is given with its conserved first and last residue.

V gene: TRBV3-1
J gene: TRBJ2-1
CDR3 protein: CASSQGRVPNEQFF

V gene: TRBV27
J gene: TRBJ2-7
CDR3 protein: CASSPRDRIYEQYF

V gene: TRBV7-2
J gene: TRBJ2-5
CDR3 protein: CASSLPGVATQYF

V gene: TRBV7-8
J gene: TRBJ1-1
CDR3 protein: CASSRPDRGRTEAFF

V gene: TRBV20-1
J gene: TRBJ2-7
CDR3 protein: CSAGTGLVGEQYF

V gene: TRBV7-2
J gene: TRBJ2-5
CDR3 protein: CASSRRIAGGEETQYF

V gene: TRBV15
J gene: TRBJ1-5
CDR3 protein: CATSREGTGYQPQHF

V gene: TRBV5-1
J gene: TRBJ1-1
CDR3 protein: CASSLNRQNTEAFF

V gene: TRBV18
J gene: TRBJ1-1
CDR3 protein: CASSPLMSATHAEAFF

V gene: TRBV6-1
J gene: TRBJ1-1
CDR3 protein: CAIPRVPTRGTEAFF

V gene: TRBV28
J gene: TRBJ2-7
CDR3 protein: CASSLFPVYGNEQYF

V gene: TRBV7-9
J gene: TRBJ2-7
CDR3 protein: CASTQSLQRGIYEQYF

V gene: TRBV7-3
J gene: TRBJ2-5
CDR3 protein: CASSLTSGRVYETQYF

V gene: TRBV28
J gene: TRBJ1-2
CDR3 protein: CASSSPGTGSRDGYTF

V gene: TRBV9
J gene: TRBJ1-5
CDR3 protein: CASSVDEGGPQHF

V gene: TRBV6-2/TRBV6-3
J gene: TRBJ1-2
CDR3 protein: CASSTPVTDGTPYF

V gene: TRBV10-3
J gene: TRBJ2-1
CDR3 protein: CAISDPGPGNEQFF

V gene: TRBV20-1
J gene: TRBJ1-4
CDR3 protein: CSATGREKLFF

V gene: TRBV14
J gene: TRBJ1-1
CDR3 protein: CASSKTANTEAFF

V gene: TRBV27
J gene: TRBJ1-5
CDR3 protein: CASTSSAGQPQHF

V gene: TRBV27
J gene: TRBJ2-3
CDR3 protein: CASSHTNSGRDPTSTDTQYF

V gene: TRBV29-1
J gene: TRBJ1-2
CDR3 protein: CSVEYYSPQNGYTF

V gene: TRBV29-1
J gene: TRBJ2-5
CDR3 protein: CSVLYTEETQYF

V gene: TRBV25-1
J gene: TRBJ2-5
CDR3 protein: CASTNLGPFGETQYF

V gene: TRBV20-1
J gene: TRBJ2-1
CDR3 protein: CSARSGNNEQFF

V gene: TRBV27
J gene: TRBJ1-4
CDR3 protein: CACGRGQGANEKLFF

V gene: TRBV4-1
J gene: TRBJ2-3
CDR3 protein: CASSQGTSGAYYTQYF

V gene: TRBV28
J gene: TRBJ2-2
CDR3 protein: CASRLSKFGELFF

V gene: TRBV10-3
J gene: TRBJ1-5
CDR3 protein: CAISDAGISDQPQHF

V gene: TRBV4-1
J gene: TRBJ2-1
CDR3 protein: CASSQMSSSFHNEQFF

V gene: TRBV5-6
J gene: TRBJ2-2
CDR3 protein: CASSSLTGGSTGELFF

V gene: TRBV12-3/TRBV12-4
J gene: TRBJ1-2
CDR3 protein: CASSSLRGDRNLGGYTF

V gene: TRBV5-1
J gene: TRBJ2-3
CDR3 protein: CASSWGTAHTDTQYF

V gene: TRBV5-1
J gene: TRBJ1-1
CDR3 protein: CASSSYSDSEAFF

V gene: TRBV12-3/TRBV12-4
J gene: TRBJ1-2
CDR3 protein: CASGLTRIQSYGYTF

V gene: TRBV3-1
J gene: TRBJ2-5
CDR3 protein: CASSQDVASGRALKTQYF

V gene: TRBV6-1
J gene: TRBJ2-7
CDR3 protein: CASSPGQGASYEQYF

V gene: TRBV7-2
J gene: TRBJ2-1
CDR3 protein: CASSLRAGRYNEQFF

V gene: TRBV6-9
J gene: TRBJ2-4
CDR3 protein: CASSYLKINIQYF

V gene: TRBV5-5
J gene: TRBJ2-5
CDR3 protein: CASSLEGHSETQYF

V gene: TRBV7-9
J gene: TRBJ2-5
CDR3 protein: CASMSGTETQYF

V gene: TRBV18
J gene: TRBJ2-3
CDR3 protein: CASSQKQVTSTDTQYF